These 12 T cell receptor beta chains were sequenced from one sample in a study of tissue T cells after allogeneic stem cell transplantation. Some clones are missing from TCRdb's copy, which holds only in-frame ones; the method was immunoSEQ multiplex PCR. Here the sample spans several thousand clones, roughly 63% being singletons. The material was tissue from the stomach, obtained at autopsy. All receptors derive from a woman aged 18 to 55 with breast cancer.

The chain employs TRBV4-3 and TRBJ2-6; D gene unclear. Germline CDR1 is LGHNA and CDR2 is YSLEER. The CDR3 sequence is 16 residues long. Deletions cut 0 bases from V and 0 bases from J, with 6 bases between. CDR3 sequence reads: CASSQDTGSGANVLTF. The CDR3 DNA sequence: TGCGCCAGCAGCCAAGATACGGGCTCTGGGGCCAACGTCCTGACTTTC.

This chain uses TRBV2 with TRBJ2-7, with D perhaps matching TRBD1 (6 bases). The V gene lost 5 bases and the J gene lost 7 bases, with 12 bases spanning the gap. CDR1 is SNHLY, CDR2 FYNNEI, per germline. This CDR3 has 12 amino acids. This CDR3 is CASSKGVSEQYF. The CDR3 DNA follows: TGTGCCAGCAGTAAGGGGGTTAGTGAGCAGTACTTC.

Only a few counts were recorded for this clone. This chain joins TRBV2 and TRBJ2-3, with 9 bases matching TRBD1. J was trimmed by 6 bases and V by 10 bases; bases with no gene match: 5. CDR1 and CDR2 from the germline V gene are SNHLY and FYNNEI. The CDR3 is 12 residues long. The CDR3 spells CAIRGTGDTQYF. In DNA form, the CDR3 reads TGTGCCATTCGAGGGACAGGGGATACGCAGTATTTT.

The chain couples TRBV7-4 to TRBJ2-5, with D hard to call. The V end was cut by 5 bases, the J end by 2 bases, with 12 bases between. The CDR3 loop spans 14 amino acids. In germline, CDR1 is SGHVT, CDR2 SQSDAQ. CDR3 bases: TGTGCCAGCAGCCAAAGACGAGTACAAGAGACCCAGTACTTC. Translating it yields CASSQRRVQETQYF. Using reference TRBV7-4 and TRBJ2-5 for the parts outside the CDR3, the full variable domain is GAGVSQSPRYKVAKRGRDVALRCDSISGHVTLYWYRQTLGQGSEVLTYSQSDAQRDKSGRPSGRFSAERPERSVSTLKIQRTEQGDSAVYLCASSQRRVQETQYFGPGTRLLVL.

The CDR3 nucleotides are TGTGCCAGTAGTACCTTACAGGGGAATGAGCAGTTCTTC. Protein product: CASSTLQGNEQFF. This chain joins TRBV19 and TRBJ2-1; TRBD1 aligns across 7 bases. CDR1 and CDR2 (germline): LNHDA, SQIVND (reference sequence). The CDR3 contains 13 residues. The ends lost 4 bases at V and 7 bases at J; junction bases unmatched: 4.

The genes are TRBV28 and TRBJ1-4; perhaps TRBD1 as D (5 bases). Trimming stripped 3 bases from V and 0 bases from J, with 14 bases between. Per the germline V gene, CDR1 is MDHEN and CDR2 is SYDVKM. The CDR3 extends over 17 amino acids. This chain's CDR3 is CASSFTGRVATNEKLFF. The DNA of the CDR3 is TGTGCCAGCAGTTTTACAGGAAGGGTAGCAACTAATGAAAAACTGTTTTTT.

The V and J genes are TRBV6-2 or TRBV6-3 and TRBJ1-6, with D maybe TRBD1 (6 bases). The CDR3 runs to 13 residues. The germline CDR1 and CDR2 sequences are MNHEY and SVGEGT. V was clipped by 2 bases and J by 7 bases, with 6 bases between them. The CDR3: CASSYGTNSPLHF. The CDR3 DNA follows: TGTGCCAGCAGTTACGGGACAAATTCACCCCTCCACTTT.

As for this clone: Mismatch with germline at one junction end may stem from a read error. The chain combines TRBV7-7 with TRBJ2-2; D is unclear. Germline lookup yields CDR1 SSHAT and CDR2 FNYEAQ (reference sequence). The CDR3 is 13 residues long. The DNA for the CDR3 is TGTGCTAGCAGCTCCGTGGTCACCGGGGAGCTGTTTTTT. Its protein product is CASSSVVTGELFF.

This clone occurred a few times. This sample includes further DNA sequences coding for the same CDR3. The chain carries TRBV12-3 or TRBV12-4 and TRBJ2-1; unclear D gene. V lost 2 bases and J 7 bases, leaving 6 bases between the germline ends. This CDR3 has 12 residues. The CDR3 DNA reads as TGTGCCAGCAGTTTAAGGCCAAATGAGCAGTTCTTC. Its translation: CASSLRPNEQFF.

CDR3 loop: CAISDPLGLAEFQETQYF. As DNA, the CDR3 is TGTGCCATCAGTGACCCTCTGGGGCTAGCGGAATTCCAAGAGACCCAGTACTTC. V usage is TRBV10-3 and J usage is TRBJ2-5, with 7 bases lining up with TRBD2. Per germline, CDR1 ENHRY and CDR2 SYGVKD. The CDR3 has 18 residues. The trim removed 3 bases at V and 1 base at J, leaving 14 bases unmatched.

The rearrangement links TRBV4-1 to TRBJ1-3, with D maybe TRBD1 (6 bases). The CDR3 totals 15 residues. Per the germline V gene, CDR1 is MGHRA and CDR2 is YSYEKL. V was trimmed by 1 base and J by 2 bases, leaving 9 bases between them. CDR3 nucleotides: TGCGCCAGCAGCCAAGGCGGGGGGCCTGGAAACACCATATATTTT. It codes for CASSQGGGPGNTIYF.

The gene calls are TRBV30 and TRBJ1-3; no clear D. The CDR3 runs to 17 residues. The V end was cut by 1 base, the J end by 0 bases, with 16 bases between. Germline V gene lookup returns CDR1 GTSNPN and CDR2 SVGIG (reference sequence). The CDR3 bases are TGTGCCTGGAGTGCGACGGACGGATACTTCTCTGGAAACACCATATATTTT. Its translation: CAWSATDGYFSGNTIYF.